The 27 T cell receptor beta chains below all came from one sample that was sequenced in a study of OX40 agonist ivuxolimab in advanced cancers. Profiling relied on immunoSEQ multiplex PCR, and the TCRdb table lists in-frame clones only, not all of them. The data contain about 110,000 clones, approximately 90% of them singletons. Here the sequenced sample was CD4+ or CD8+ T cells sorted from blood, taken in a trial of the OX40 agonist ivuxolimab. The receptors originated from an adult with an advanced solid tumor such as melanoma, head and neck, liver or kidney cancer.

This clone was detected only once. This chain joins TRBV11-2 and TRBJ2-7; D unresolved. V lost 1 base and J lost 3, with 4 bases in between. Germline values: CDR1 SGHAT, CDR2 FQNNGV. The CDR3 consists of 12 residues. The CDR3 sequence: CASSLGIYEQYF. In nucleotides, the CDR3 is TGTGCCAGCAGCTTAGGTATCTACGAGCAGTACTTC.

V gene TRBV2 combines with J gene TRBJ1-5; 8 bases line up with TRBD1. The germline V gene encodes CDR1 SNHLY and CDR2 FYNNEI. V lost 5 bases and J lost 3; bases outside the gene matches: 6. The CDR3 covers 15 residues. CDR3 sequence reads: CASSLTQGDNQPQHF. The DNA of the CDR3 is TGTGCCAGCAGTTTAACACAGGGGGACAATCAGCCCCAGCATTTT.

The genes are TRBV30 and TRBJ2-1, with D perhaps matching TRBD1 (5 bases). The V gene lost 5 bases and the J gene lost 0 bases, with 8 bases spanning the gap. The CDR3 runs to 13 residues. Germline V gives CDR1 GTSNPN, CDR2 SVGIG (reference sequence). This CDR3 is CAWCRDSYNEQFF. DNA of the CDR3: TGTGCCTGGTGCAGGGACTCCTACAATGAGCAGTTCTTC.

This sequence joins TRBV27 and TRBJ1-4, with 7 bases aligning to TRBD1. Per germline, CDR1 MNHEY and CDR2 SMNVEV (reference sequence). The junction had 8 bases not matched to a gene; V was cut back by 0 bases and J by 10 bases. This CDR3 region has 15 residues. In DNA, the CDR3 is TGTGCCAGCAGTTTATCGATGGGACAGACCGGAAAACTGTTTTTT. Translated, it gives CASSLSMGQTGKLFF.

This chain uses TRBV7-9 with TRBJ2-7; D is perhaps TRBD1 (5 bases). Per the germline V gene, CDR1 is SEHNR and CDR2 is FQNEAQ (reference sequence). The V end lost 4 bases, the J end lost 6 bases, and 19 bases lay between the germline ends. CDR3 length: 15 amino acids. In nucleotides, the CDR3 is TGTGCCAGCAGCTCCGAAGACAGTAGGGTCCGCGAGCAGTACTTC. Translating gives CASSSEDSRVREQYF. Looking up the rest from reference TRBV7-9 and TRBJ2-7 gives the full variable domain: DTGVSQNPRHKITKRGQNVTFRCDPISEHNRLYWYRQTLGQGPEFLTYFQNEAQLEKSRLLSDRFSAERPKGSFSTLEIQRTEQGDSAMYLCASSSEDSRVREQYFGPGTRLTVT.

V gene TRBV4-1 combines with J gene TRBJ2-7; D is possibly TRBD1 (6 bases). V lost 3 bases, J lost 6 bases, and 21 bases lay in between. The CDR3 sequence is 16 residues long. Per the germline V gene, CDR1 is MGHRA and CDR2 is YSYEKL. This chain's CDR3 is CASSHLPGEIRVEQYF. The CDR3 DNA follows: TGCGCCAGCAGCCACCTGCCAGGGGAGATAAGGGTCGAGCAGTACTTC.

The chain joins TRBV5-1 to TRBJ1-1, with D possibly being TRBD1 (5 bases). Germline values: CDR1 SGHRS, CDR2 YFSETQ. The V end was cut by 0 bases, the J end by 3 bases, with 12 bases between. CDR3 length: 15 residues. The CDR3: CASSLATDRYTEAFF. In DNA form, the CDR3 reads TGCGCCAGCAGCTTGGCCACTGACAGATACACTGAAGCTTTCTTT.

The gene calls are TRBV2 and TRBJ2-7, with D unresolved. The CDR3 is 13 amino acids. Trimming removed 6 bases from V and 4 bases from J, with 13 bases in between. Germline CDR1 is SNHLY and CDR2 is FYNNEI. CDR3 region: CASRVTEIYEQYF. The DNA of the CDR3 is TGTGCCAGCAGGGTAACGGAAATTTACGAGCAGTACTTC.

V gene TRBV11-2 combines with J gene TRBJ1-5, with D possibly TRBD1 on 5 matching bases. The CDR3 covers 13 residues. V gave up 5 bases and J gave up 7 bases, with 12 bases separating them. Germline V lookup: CDR1 SGHAT, CDR2 FQNNGV. The CDR3 is CASSTFEGQPQHF. The CDR3 DNA reads as TGTGCCAGCAGCACCTTCGAGGGGCAGCCCCAGCATTTT.

The V and J genes are TRBV2 and TRBJ1-5; the D gene is possibly TRBD1 (6 bases). CDR1 SNHLY and CDR2 FYNNEI come from the germline V gene. V was pared by 6 bases and J by 0 bases, with 12 bases between. The CDR3 is 15 amino acids. Here the CDR3 DNA reads TGTGCCAGCAGCCCCGGACAGACTAGCAATCAGCCCCAGCATTTT. This codes for CASSPGQTSNQPQHF.

V gene TRBV18 combines with J gene TRBJ1-2, with D tentatively TRBD1 (6 bases). Germline loops: CDR1 KGHSH, CDR2 LQKENI. The CDR3 is made up of 13 amino acids. V lost 3 bases and J lost 8, with 13 bases in between. The CDR3 region has the DNA TGTGCCAGCTCACCTGTCCGGGACAACGGCTACACCTTC. Translation gives CASSPVRDNGYTF.

V and J are TRBV18 and TRBJ1-4; D not resolved. The CDR3 consists of 13 residues. V shed 3 bases and J shed 8 bases, with 10 bases lying between them. The germline V gene encodes CDR1 KGHSH and CDR2 LQKENI. CDR3 nucleotides: TGTGCCAGCTCACCGTTCCAAGGGGAAAAACTGTTTTTT. Encoded protein: CASSPFQGEKLFF.

The V and J genes are TRBV19 and TRBJ2-7, with a tentative D call TRBD2 (6 bases). CDR3 length equals 15 residues. Germline V CDR1 and CDR2: LNHDA, SQIVND (reference sequence). V shed 4 bases and J shed 4 bases, with 17 bases lying between them. The CDR3 loop reads CASSRDSRSVYEQYF. The CDR3 nucleotides read TGTGCCAGTAGTAGGGACTCCCGTTCTGTTTACGAGCAGTACTTC.

The chain couples TRBV6-5 to TRBJ1-4; 7 positions agree with TRBD1. The CDR3 spans 14 residues. From germline, CDR1 is MNHEY and CDR2 SVGAGI. With V trimmed by 6 bases and J by 8 bases, 9 bases remained unmatched. The CDR3 DNA is TGTGCCAGCAGGACTCCTGGACAGGCCGAAAAACTGTTTTTT. Amino acids: CASRTPGQAEKLFF.

This clone was counted only a few times. The CDR3 protein is CASSAGQSLGAQHF. As DNA, the CDR3 is TGTGCCAGTAGTGCGGGACAGTCTCTCGGGGCCCAGCATTTT. The chain links TRBV19 to TRBJ1-5, with 7 bases fitting TRBD1. This CDR3 comprises 14 residues. Germline V CDR1 and CDR2: LNHDA, SQIVND (reference sequence). The trim removed 5 bases at V and 11 bases at J, leaving 12 bases unmatched.

The chain is built from TRBV5-1 and TRBJ2-3; 8 bases are shared with TRBD1. The germline CDR1 and CDR2 sequences are SGHRS and YFSETQ. Trimming took 5 bases from V and 3 from J; bases not matched to a gene: 8. The CDR3 loop spans 15 amino acids. CDR3 coding DNA: TGCGCCAGCAGGTCAGGGGGCGCCGGTACAGATACGCAGTATTTT. As protein: CASRSGGAGTDTQYF.

CDR3 sequence reads: CASSMIPGHNNSPLHF. As DNA, the CDR3 is TGTGCCAGTAGTATGATTCCGGGACATAATAATTCACCCCTCCACTTT. The rearrangement uses TRBV19 and TRBJ1-6; TRBD1 might be the D (6 bases). The CDR3 is 16 residues long. Trimming removed 3 bases from V and 5 bases from J, with 14 bases in between. Germline CDR1 is LNHDA and CDR2 is SQIVND (reference sequence).

V is TRBV5-1 and J is TRBJ1-6, with D possibly matching TRBD1 (5 bases). The germline gives CDR1 SGHRS, CDR2 YFSETQ. V was shortened by 2 bases and J by 6 bases, with 12 bases between the two germline ends. The CDR3 spans 15 residues. The CDR3 here is CASSFNWGSNSPLHF. The CDR3 nucleotides are TGCGCCAGCAGCTTCAACTGGGGGAGTAATTCACCCCTCCACTTT.

CDR3 region: CASSLLGGMDTETQYF. In DNA, the CDR3 is TGTGCCAGCAGCTTACTTGGGGGAATGGATACGGAGACCCAGTACTTC. V is TRBV7-6 and J is TRBJ2-5; D may match TRBD1 or TRBD2 (5 bases each). The V end lost 2 bases, the J end lost 5 bases, and 18 bases lay between the germline ends. Germline V gene lookup returns CDR1 SGHVS and CDR2 FNYEAQ. The CDR3 has 16 residues.

The J gene is TRBJ1-5, the V gene TRBV28, with no clear D. Between the trimmed V and J ends, which lost 2 bases and 4 bases, there was a span of 18 bases. The CDR3 spans 17 residues. Germline values: CDR1 MDHEN, CDR2 SYDVKM. The CDR3 protein is CASSLVWVGQSNQPQHF. The DNA for the CDR3 is TGTGCCAGCAGTTTAGTTTGGGTCGGGCAGTCGAATCAGCCCCAGCATTTT.

The chain recombines TRBV21-1 with TRBJ1-5; TRBD1, the D gene given by the table, was not confirmed from the DNA. TRBV21-1 is a known pseudogene. CDR3 length: 13 residues. CDR3 DNA sequence: TGTGCCAGCAGCAGGCAGGGCAATCAGCCCCAGCATTTT. Residues: CASSRQGNQPQHF.

This clone appeared a few times. The chain combines TRBV6-5 with TRBJ1-2, with a tentative D call TRBD1 (5 bases). The CDR3 loop spans 12 amino acids. Trimming removed 6 bases at V and 3 bases at J, with 8 bases between. Germline CDR1 is MNHEY and CDR2 is SVGAGI. The CDR3 sequence: CASRGQDYGYTF. CDR3 in DNA: TGTGCCAGCAGGGGGCAAGACTATGGCTACACCTTC.

The chain has TRBV9 and TRBJ1-6; tentatively, D is TRBD1 (6 bases). The length of the CDR3 is 14 residues. The germline V and J ends were trimmed by 3 bases and 7 bases, with 11 bases remaining between them. The germline V gene has CDR1 SGDLS and CDR2 YYNGEE. Here the CDR3 reads CASSGTVSNSPLHF. As DNA, the CDR3 is TGTGCCAGCAGCGGGACAGTTTCAAATTCACCCCTCCACTTT.

This rearrangement joins TRBV4-2 to TRBJ2-7, with D perhaps TRBD2 (5 bases). The V and J ends lost 1 base and 0 bases respectively, with 13 bases between them. The CDR3 loop spans 16 amino acids. CDR1 LGHNA and CDR2 YNFKEQ come from the germline V gene. The CDR3 sequence is CASSQVRALSSYEQYF. For the CDR3, the DNA is TGTGCCAGCAGCCAAGTGAGGGCACTGAGCTCCTACGAGCAGTACTTC.

The V call is TRBV5-1, the J call TRBJ2-7, with D possibly TRBD1 on 6 matching bases. With 4 bases removed from V and 0 bases from J, the gap between germline ends came to 14 bases. The CDR3 has 15 residues. Germline-derived CDR1 and CDR2 are SGHRS and YFSETQ. CDR3 DNA: TGCGCCAGCAGCGGTTTAAGGGGGAGCTCCTACGAGCAGTACTTC. Protein product: CASSGLRGSSYEQYF.

J is TRBJ2-7 and V is TRBV5-1, with TRBD2 matching 8 bases. The CDR3 runs 14 residues. Germline values: CDR1 SGHRS, CDR2 YFSETQ. Trimming took 8 bases from V and 6 from J; bases not matched to a gene: 13. The CDR3 region is CASSPGLDEVEQYF. The CDR3 DNA follows: TGCGCCAGTTCCCCGGGACTAGATGAGGTCGAGCAGTACTTC.

Comments on this clone: The junction departs from germline at one end; a sequencing error may be responsible. V gene TRBV5-4 combines with J gene TRBJ2-5, with D unclear. CDR1 is SGHNT, CDR2 YYREEE, per germline (reference sequence). This CDR3 has 13 residues. The CDR3 loop is CANSLVRFETQYF. CDR3 bases: TGTGCCAACAGCTTGGTAAGGTTCGAGACCCAGTACTTC.